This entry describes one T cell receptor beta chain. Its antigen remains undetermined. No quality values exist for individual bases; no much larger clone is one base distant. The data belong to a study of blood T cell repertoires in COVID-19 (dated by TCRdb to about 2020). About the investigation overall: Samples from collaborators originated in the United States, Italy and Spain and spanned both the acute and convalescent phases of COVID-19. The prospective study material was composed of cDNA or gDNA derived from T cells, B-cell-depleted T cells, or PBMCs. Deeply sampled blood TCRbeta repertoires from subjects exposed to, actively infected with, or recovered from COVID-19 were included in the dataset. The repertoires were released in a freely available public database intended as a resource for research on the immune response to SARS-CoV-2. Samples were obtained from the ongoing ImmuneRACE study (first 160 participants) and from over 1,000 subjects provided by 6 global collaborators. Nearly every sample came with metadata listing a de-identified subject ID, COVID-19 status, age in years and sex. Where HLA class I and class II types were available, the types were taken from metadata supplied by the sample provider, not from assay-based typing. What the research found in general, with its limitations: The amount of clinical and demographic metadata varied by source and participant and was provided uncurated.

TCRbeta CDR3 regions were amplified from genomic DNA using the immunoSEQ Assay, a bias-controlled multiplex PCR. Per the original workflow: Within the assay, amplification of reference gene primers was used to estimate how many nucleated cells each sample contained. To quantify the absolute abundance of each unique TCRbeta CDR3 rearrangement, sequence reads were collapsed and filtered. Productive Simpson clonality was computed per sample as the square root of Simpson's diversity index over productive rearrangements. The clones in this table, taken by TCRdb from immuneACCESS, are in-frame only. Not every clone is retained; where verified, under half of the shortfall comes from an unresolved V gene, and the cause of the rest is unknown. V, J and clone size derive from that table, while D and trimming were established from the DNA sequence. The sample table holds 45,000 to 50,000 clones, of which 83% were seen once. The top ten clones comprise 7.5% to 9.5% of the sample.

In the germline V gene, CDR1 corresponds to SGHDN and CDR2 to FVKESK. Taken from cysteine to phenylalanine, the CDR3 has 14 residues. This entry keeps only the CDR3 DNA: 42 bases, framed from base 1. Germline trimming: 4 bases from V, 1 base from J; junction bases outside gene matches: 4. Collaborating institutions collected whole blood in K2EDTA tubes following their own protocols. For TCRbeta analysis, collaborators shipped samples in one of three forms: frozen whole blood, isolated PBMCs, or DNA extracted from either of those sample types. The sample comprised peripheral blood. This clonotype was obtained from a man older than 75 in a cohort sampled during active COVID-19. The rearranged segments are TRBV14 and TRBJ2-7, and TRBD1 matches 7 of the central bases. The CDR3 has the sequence CASSRYRGSYEQYF. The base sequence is TGTGCCAGCAGCCGGTACAGGGGATCCTACGAGCAGTACTTC.